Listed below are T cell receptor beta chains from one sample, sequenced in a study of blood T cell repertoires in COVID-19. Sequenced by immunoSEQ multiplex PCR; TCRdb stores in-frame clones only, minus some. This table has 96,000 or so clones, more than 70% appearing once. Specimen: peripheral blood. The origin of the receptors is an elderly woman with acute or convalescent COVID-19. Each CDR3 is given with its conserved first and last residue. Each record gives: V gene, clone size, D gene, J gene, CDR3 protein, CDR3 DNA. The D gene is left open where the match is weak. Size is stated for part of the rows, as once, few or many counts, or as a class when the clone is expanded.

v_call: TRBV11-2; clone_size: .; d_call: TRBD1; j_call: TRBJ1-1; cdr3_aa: CASSFIQGADTEAFF; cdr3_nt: TGTGCCAGCAGCTTTATACAGGGGGCTGACACTGAAGCTTTCTTT
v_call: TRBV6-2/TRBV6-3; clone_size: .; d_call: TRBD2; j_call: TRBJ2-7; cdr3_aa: CASSYSSKGLAVLYEQYF; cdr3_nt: TGTGCCAGCAGTTACTCGTCTAAGGGACTAGCAGTCCTCTACGAGCAGTACTTC
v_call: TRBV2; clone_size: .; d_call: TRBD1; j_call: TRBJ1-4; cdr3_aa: CASSGQGAANEKLFF; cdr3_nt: TGTGCCAGCAGTGGACAGGGGGCGGCTAATGAAAAACTGTTTTTT
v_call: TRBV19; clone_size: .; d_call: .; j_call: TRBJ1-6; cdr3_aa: CASSPSNGANSPLHF; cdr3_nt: TGTGCCAGTAGTCCCTCGAATGGGGCCAATTCACCCCTCCACTTT
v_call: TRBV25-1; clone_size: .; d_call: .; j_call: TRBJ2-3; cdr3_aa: CASSDPTTNTQYF; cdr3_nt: TGTGCCAGCAGTGACCCAACCACTAATACGCAGTATTTT
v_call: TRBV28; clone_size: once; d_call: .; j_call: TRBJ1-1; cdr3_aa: CASEGVPRTEAFF; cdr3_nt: TGTGCCAGCGAGGGGGTTCCGAGGACTGAAGCTTTCTTT
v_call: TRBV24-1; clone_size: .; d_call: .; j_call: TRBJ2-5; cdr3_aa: CATSDGGQETQYF; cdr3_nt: TGTGCCACCAGTGATGGAGGCCAAGAGACCCAGTACTTC
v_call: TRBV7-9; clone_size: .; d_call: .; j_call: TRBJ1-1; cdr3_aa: CASSLGRTAPTEAFF; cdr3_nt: TGTGCCAGCAGCTTAGGGCGGACTGCGCCCACTGAAGCTTTCTTT
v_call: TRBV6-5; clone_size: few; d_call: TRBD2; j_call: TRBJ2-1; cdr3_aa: CASSTNSGPNEQFF; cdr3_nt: TGTGCCAGCAGTACGAATAGCGGGCCGAATGAGCAGTTCTTC
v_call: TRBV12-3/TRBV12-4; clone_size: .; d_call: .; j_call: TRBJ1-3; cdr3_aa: CASSYTGLNTIYF; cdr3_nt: TGTGCCAGCAGTTACACAGGGTTAAACACCATATATTTT
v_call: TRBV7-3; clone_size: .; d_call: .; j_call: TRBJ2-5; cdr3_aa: CASSRSSRETQYF; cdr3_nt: TGTGCCAGCAGCCGGAGTTCAAGAGAGACCCAGTACTTC
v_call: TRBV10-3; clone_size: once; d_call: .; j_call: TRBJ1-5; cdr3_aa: CAIKGGDGNQPQHF; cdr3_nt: TGTGCCATCAAGGGCGGGGACGGCAATCAGCCCCAGCATTTT
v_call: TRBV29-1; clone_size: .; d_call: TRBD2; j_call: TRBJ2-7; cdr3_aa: CSGGVSSYEQYF; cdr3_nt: TGCAGTGGGGGGGTGAGCTCCTACGAGCAGTACTTC
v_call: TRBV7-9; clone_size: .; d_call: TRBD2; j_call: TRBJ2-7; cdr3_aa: CASIPSGVAYEQYF; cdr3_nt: TGTGCCAGCATACCTAGCGGGGTGGCCTACGAGCAGTACTTC
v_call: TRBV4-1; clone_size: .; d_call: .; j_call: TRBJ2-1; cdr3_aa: CASSQEASSYNEQFF; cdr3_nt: TGCGCCAGCAGCCAAGAGGCTAGTTCATACAATGAGCAGTTCTTC
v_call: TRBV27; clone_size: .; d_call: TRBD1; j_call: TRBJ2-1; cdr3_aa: CASSRTGGFSYNEQFF; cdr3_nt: TGTGCCAGCAGTAGGACAGGGGGCTTCTCCTACAATGAGCAGTTCTTC
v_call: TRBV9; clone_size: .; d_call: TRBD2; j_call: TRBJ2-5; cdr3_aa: CASSVRAGGKETQYF; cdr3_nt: TGTGCCAGCAGCGTAAGGGCGGGAGGAAAAGAGACCCAGTACTTC
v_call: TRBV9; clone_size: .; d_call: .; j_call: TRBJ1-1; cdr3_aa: CASSLLTGHGALLNTEAFF; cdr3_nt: TGTGCCAGCAGCCTATTGACAGGTCACGGAGCCCTCCTGAACACTGAAGCTTTCTTT
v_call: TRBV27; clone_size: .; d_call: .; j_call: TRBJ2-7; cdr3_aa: CASSPPGLAYEQYF; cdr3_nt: TGTGCCAGCAGCCCTCCGGGACTCGCGTACGAGCAGTACTTC
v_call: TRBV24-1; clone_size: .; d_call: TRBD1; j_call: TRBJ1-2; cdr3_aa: CATSDSGTGRLYYGYTF; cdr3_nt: TGTGCCACCAGTGATTCCGGGACAGGGAGACTCTACTATGGCTACACCTTC
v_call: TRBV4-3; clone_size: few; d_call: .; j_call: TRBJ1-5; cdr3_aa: CASSRTGGQPQHF; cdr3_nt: TGCGCCAGCAGCCGCACGGGTGGTCAGCCCCAGCATTTT
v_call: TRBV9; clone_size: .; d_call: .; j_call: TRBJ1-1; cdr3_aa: CASSPMGQGLGRTEAFF; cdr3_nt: TGTGCCAGCAGCCCAATGGGGCAGGGACTCGGGAGGACTGAAGCTTTCTTT
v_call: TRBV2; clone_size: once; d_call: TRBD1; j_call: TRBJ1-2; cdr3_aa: CASSLIRDSPNYGYTF; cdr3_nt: TGTGCCAGCAGCCTGATCCGGGACAGCCCTAACTATGGCTACACCTTC
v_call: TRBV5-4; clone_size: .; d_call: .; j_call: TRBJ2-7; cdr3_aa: CASSLSGFGYEQYF; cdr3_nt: TGTGCCAGCAGCTTGAGCGGGTTTGGCTACGAGCAGTACTTC
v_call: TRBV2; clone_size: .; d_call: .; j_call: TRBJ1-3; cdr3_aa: CASGPLGGAGNTIYF; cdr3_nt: TGTGCCAGCGGCCCTCTTGGGGGCGCGGGAAACACCATATATTTT
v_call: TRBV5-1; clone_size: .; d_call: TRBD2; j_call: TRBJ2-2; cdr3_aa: CASSIGLAGDGELFF; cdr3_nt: TGCGCCAGCAGCATCGGACTAGCGGGGGACGGGGAGCTGTTTTTT
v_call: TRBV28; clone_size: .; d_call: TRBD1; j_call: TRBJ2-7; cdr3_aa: CASSSTGVASYEQYF; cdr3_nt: TGTGCCAGCAGTTCTACAGGGGTGGCATCCTACGAGCAGTACTTC
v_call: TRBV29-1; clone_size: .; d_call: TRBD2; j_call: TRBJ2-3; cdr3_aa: CSVEGLAGGVSTDTQYF; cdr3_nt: TGCAGCGTTGAAGGGCTAGCGGGGGGGGTTAGCACAGATACGCAGTATTTT